This TCR beta chain was found in a study of Graves' ophthalmopathy and Graves' hyperthyroidism. This clonotype was recorded many times. Trimming took 1 base from V and 3 from J, leaving 15 bases between them. Germline values: CDR1 DFQATT, CDR2 SNEGSKA (reference sequence). The CDR3 is made up of 15 amino acids. Isolation of PBMCs was performed using 8 to 10 ml of fresh peripheral blood. Amplification targeted the TCR beta CDR3 regions, with RNA transcripts as the source material. HTBI primers were employed in first-round RT-PCR, then a second-round multiplex PCR followed. From the multiplex PCR reads, TCRdb called clonotypes with MiXCR, one entry per CDR3 protein. This table holds about 380,000 distinct CDR3 sequences, roughly 15% found once.

The sequencing input was peripheral blood. The chain uses TRBV20-1 and TRBJ1-1, with D possibly matching TRBD1 (6 bases). The receptor comes from a young woman with stable Graves' hyperthyroidism. The CDR3, as DNA: TGCAGTGCTAGAGGTATACAGGGTCGGTACACTGAAGCTTTCTTT. It codes for CSARGIQGRYTEAFF.